One and the same sample provided the 26 T cell receptor beta chains below, sequenced in a study of OX40 agonist ivuxolimab in advanced cancers. TCRdb keeps only in-frame clones here, not all; method: immunoSEQ multiplex PCR. The table records tens of thousands of clones, 80% to 95% of them present only once. The sample here was CD4+ or CD8+ T cells sorted from blood, taken in a trial of the OX40 agonist ivuxolimab. The receptors were gathered from an adult with an advanced solid tumor such as melanoma, head and neck, liver or kidney cancer.

V gene TRBV7-9 combines with J gene TRBJ1-6; unclear D gene. V gave up 1 base and J gave up 5 bases, with 6 bases separating them. The CDR3 length is 14 residues. The germline gives CDR1 SEHNR, CDR2 FQNEAQ (reference sequence). The CDR3 loop reads CASSLVQNNSPLHF. CDR3 bases: TGTGCCAGCAGCTTAGTCCAAAATAATTCACCCCTCCACTTT. Looking up the rest from reference TRBV7-9 and TRBJ1-6 gives the full variable domain: DTGVSQNPRHKITKRGQNVTFRCDPISEHNRLYWYRQTLGQGPEFLTYFQNEAQLEKSRLLSDRFSAERPKGSFSTLEIQRTEQGDSAMYLCASSLVQNNSPLHFGNGTRLTVT.

The chain combines TRBV30 with TRBJ2-2; D not certain. The germline V gene has CDR1 GTSNPN and CDR2 SVGIG (reference sequence). The CDR3 length is 15 residues. Trimming shortened V by 0 bases and J by 2 bases, and 10 bases separated the two germline ends. The CDR3 loop is CAWSVPLLNTGELFF. The CDR3 DNA reads as TGTGCCTGGAGTGTACCCCTCCTTAACACCGGGGAGCTGTTTTTT.

V gene TRBV18 combines with J gene TRBJ2-3; 10 positions agree with TRBD1. The V segment lost 3 bases and the J segment 15 bases; nucleotides outside the gene matches: 9. CDR1 KGHSH and CDR2 LQKENI come from the germline V gene. The CDR3 loop spans 13 amino acids. The CDR3 sequence: CASSPLSGTGEYF. DNA for the CDR3: TGTGCCAGCTCACCGCTTTCCGGGACAGGGGAATATTTT.

The chain recombines TRBV6-6 with TRBJ1-4; 11 bases align to TRBD1. V lost 6 bases, J lost 8 bases, and 8 bases stayed unmatched. Germline values: CDR1 MNHNY, CDR2 SVGAGI (reference sequence). The CDR3 is made up of 15 amino acids. In nucleotides, the CDR3 is TGTGCCAGCAGCACAGGGACAGGGGGTTTGGAAAAACTGTTTTTT. Residues: CASSTGTGGLEKLFF.

This clone has a single count. V usage is TRBV9 and J usage is TRBJ2-7; no firm D call. This CDR3 contains 13 residues. In germline, CDR1 is SGDLS, CDR2 YYNGEE. Trimming shortened V by 0 bases and J by 7 bases, and 11 bases separated the two germline ends. CDR3 sequence (DNA): TGTGCCAGCAGCGTAGGACTCCTGGGGGAGCAGTACTTC. It codes for CASSVGLLGEQYF. The full variable domain, rest sourced from reference TRBV9 and TRBJ2-7, is DSGVTQTPKHLITATGQRVTLRCSPRSGDLSVYWYQQSLDQGLQFLIQYYNGEERAKGNILERFSAQQFPDLHSELNLSSLELGDSALYFCASSVGLLGEQYFGPGTRLTVT.

This chain uses TRBV7-9 with TRBJ2-3; unclear D gene. The germline V gene encodes CDR1 SEHNR and CDR2 FQNEAQ (reference sequence). The CDR3 spans 11 residues. Trimming took off 4 bases at V and 3 bases at J, with 2 bases between the two ends. Written as DNA, the CDR3 is TGTGCCAGCAGCTCGACAGATACGCAGTATTTT. It codes for CASSSTDTQYF.

This clone was observed a single time. This chain joins TRBV9 and TRBJ2-1; D possibly corresponds to TRBD1 (5 bases). The germline V gene encodes CDR1 SGDLS and CDR2 YYNGEE. V shed 0 bases and J shed 7 bases, with 14 bases lying between them. The CDR3 loop spans 15 amino acids. CDR3 coding DNA: TGTGCCAGCAGCGTAGCAGACAGCCCCGGGAATGAGCAGTTCTTC. It encodes CASSVADSPGNEQFF.

V usage is TRBV4-2 and J usage is TRBJ2-2; the D is unclear. This CDR3 region has 16 residues. The ends were cut back, 0 bases at V and 5 bases at J, with 13 bases in the middle. Germline V gives CDR1 LGHNA, CDR2 YNFKEQ. The CDR3 spells CASSQDRELPTGELFF. In DNA, the CDR3 is TGTGCCAGCAGCCAAGATCGAGAGTTGCCGACCGGGGAGCTGTTTTTT.

This clone has just one count. This rearrangement joins TRBV7-2 to TRBJ2-3; D is undetermined. Between the trimmed V and J ends, which lost 1 base and 2 bases, there was a span of 13 bases. The CDR3 sequence is 16 residues long. The germline V gene encodes CDR1 SGHTA and CDR2 FQGNSA. CDR3 bases: TGTGCCAGCAGCTTAGTCGGGCGGAGCCTCACAGATACGCAGTATTTT. Protein: CASSLVGRSLTDTQYF.

The genes are TRBV19 and TRBJ2-3; D possibly corresponds to TRBD2 (6 bases). Germline V gene sequence: CDR1 LNHDA, CDR2 SQIVND (reference sequence). V was shortened by 6 bases and J by 0 bases, with 16 bases between the two germline ends. The CDR3 runs to 16 residues. As DNA, the CDR3 is TGTGCCAGTAGAGGCCCGGGGGATGTCAGCACAGATACGCAGTATTTT. Amino acids: CASRGPGDVSTDTQYF. The whole variable domain, filled in from reference TRBV19 and TRBJ2-3, reads DGGITQSPKYLFRKEGQNVTLSCEQNLNHDAMYWYRQDPGQGLRLIYYSQIVNDFQKGDIAEGYSVSREKKESFPLTVTSAQKNPTAFYLCASRGPGDVSTDTQYFGPGTRLTVL.

The chain employs TRBV7-9 and TRBJ2-1; D unclear. This CDR3 spans 12 amino acids. The V end was cut by 5 bases, the J end by 7 bases, with 9 bases between. Germline values: CDR1 SEHNR, CDR2 FQNEAQ (reference sequence). The chain's CDR3 is CASSLSWNEQFF. Here the CDR3 DNA reads TGTGCCAGCAGCCTATCGTGGAATGAGCAGTTCTTC. Based on the CDR3 plus reference TRBV7-9 and TRBJ2-1, the full variable domain is DTGVSQNPRHKITKRGQNVTFRCDPISEHNRLYWYRQTLGQGPEFLTYFQNEAQLEKSRLLSDRFSAERPKGSFSTLEIQRTEQGDSAMYLCASSLSWNEQFFGPGTRLTVL.

This chain uses TRBV28 with TRBJ2-3, with D possibly being TRBD2 (5 bases). The V gene's germline CDR1 is MDHEN and CDR2 SYDVKM. The CDR3 loop spans 14 amino acids. Trimming took 3 bases from V and 7 from J, leaving 14 bases between them. In DNA form, the CDR3 reads TGTGCCAGCAGTTTCGGGGTCTCTCGGAATACGCAGTATTTT. It specifies CASSFGVSRNTQYF. Variable domain in full (rest from reference TRBV28 and TRBJ2-3): DVKVTQSSRYLVKRTGEKVFLECVQDMDHENMFWYRQDPGLGLRLIYFSYDVKMKEKGDIPEGYSVSREKKERFSLILESASTNQTSMYLCASSFGVSRNTQYFGPGTRLTVL.

The chain has TRBV5-1 and TRBJ2-1, with a possible D match to TRBD2 (6 bases). The CDR3 is 15 residues long. Germline CDR1 SGHRS, CDR2 YFSETQ. Trimming took 0 bases from V and 6 from J, leaving 13 bases between them. CDR3 coding DNA: TGCGCCAGCAGCTTGGGCTCGGGAGCCGCCAATGAGCAGTTCTTC. Its translation: CASSLGSGAANEQFF.

This chain uses TRBV6-5 with TRBJ2-5, with D perhaps being TRBD1 or TRBD2 (7 bases each). Between the trimmed V and J ends, which lost 9 bases and 5 bases, there was a span of 13 bases. Germline assignment: CDR1 MNHEY and CDR2 SVGAGI. The CDR3 extends over 12 amino acids. This CDR3 reads CASRQGGETQYF. DNA of the CDR3: TGTGCCAGTCGACAGGGAGGGGAGACCCAGTACTTC.

This rearrangement joins TRBV29-1 to TRBJ2-1; TRBD2 agrees at 13 bases. J lost 7 bases, V lost 7 bases, and 13 bases had no gene match. This CDR3 comprises 16 residues. CDR1 and CDR2 (germline): SQVTM, ANQGSEA. The CDR3 DNA reads as TGCAGCGCCTCACTCCGGACTAGCGGGAGTAAAAATGAGCAGTTCTTC. Translated, it gives CSASLRTSGSKNEQFF.

With regard to this clone: Other DNA sequences in the same sample also yield this CDR3. The chain carries TRBV28 and TRBJ2-7, with a weak D call TRBD1 (5 bases). The germline V gene has CDR1 MDHEN and CDR2 SYDVKM. The ends were cut back, 7 bases at V and 4 bases at J, with 11 bases in the middle. The CDR3 is made up of 12 amino acids. This CDR3 reads CASKRGSYEQYF. CDR3 DNA: TGTGCCAGCAAAAGGGGATCTTACGAGCAGTACTTC.

The chain carries TRBV15 and TRBJ2-3; 8 nucleotides match TRBD2. Germline V gene lookup returns CDR1 LNHNV and CDR2 YYDKDF (reference sequence). This CDR3 has 16 residues. V lost 3 bases and J lost 4; bases outside the gene matches: 9. In DNA, the CDR3 is TGTGCCACCAGCAGTTCCGGGAGGGCCGGGGCAGATACGCAGTATTTT. The encoded protein is CATSSSGRAGADTQYF.

The J gene is TRBJ2-7, the V gene TRBV29-1; 8 bases are shared with TRBD2. J lost 2 bases, V lost 6 bases, and 6 bases had no gene match. The CDR3 length is 13 residues. The germline V gene encodes CDR1 SQVTM and CDR2 ANQGSEA. The CDR3 DNA is TGCAGCGTAGCCGGGACTAGTCCCTACGAGCAGTACTTC. It is translated as CSVAGTSPYEQYF.

This chain uses TRBV19 with TRBJ1-4; D not resolved. The V gene lost 8 bases and the J gene lost 0 bases, with 13 bases spanning the gap. The CDR3 contains 15 residues. In germline, CDR1 is LNHDA, CDR2 SQIVND (reference sequence). CDR3 residues: CASGLWETTNEKLFF. CDR3 DNA sequence: TGTGCCAGTGGGCTTTGGGAAACAACTAATGAAAAACTGTTTTTT.

The count of this clone is one. V is TRBV9 and J is TRBJ2-3, with TRBD2 as a possible D gene (6 bases). V dropped 0 bases and J dropped 4 bases, with 9 bases sitting between them. Germline CDR1 and CDR2: SGDLS and YYNGEE. This CDR3 has 14 residues. The CDR3 region has the DNA TGTGCCAGCAGCGTAGTAGGGGAGGCAGATACGCAGTATTTT. It is translated as CASSVVGEADTQYF. The variable domain in full, with the rest retrieved from reference TRBV9 and TRBJ2-3, is DSGVTQTPKHLITATGQRVTLRCSPRSGDLSVYWYQQSLDQGLQFLIQYYNGEERAKGNILERFSAQQFPDLHSELNLSSLELGDSALYFCASSVVGEADTQYFGPGTRLTVL.

This rearrangement joins TRBV30 to TRBJ1-2; a weak D match, TRBD1 (5 bases). CDR3 length: 14 amino acids. Between the trimmed V and J ends, which lost 3 bases and 8 bases, there was a span of 19 bases. Germline lookup yields CDR1 GTSNPN and CDR2 SVGIG (reference sequence). CDR3 sequence (DNA): TGTGCCTGGAGGGGCCGACAGTCTTTCTGGGGCTACACCTTC. Its protein product is CAWRGRQSFWGYTF.

The CDR3 bases are TGTGCCAGCAGCCCCTTCAGCTCCTACAATGAGCAGTTCTTC. It is translated as CASSPFSSYNEQFF. This chain links TRBV9 with TRBJ2-1; D is undetermined. V was pared by 4 bases and J by 0 bases, with 8 bases between. The CDR3 extends over 14 amino acids. Per germline, CDR1 SGDLS and CDR2 YYNGEE.

V and J are TRBV9 and TRBJ1-4; D remains unclear. The CDR3 sequence is 11 residues long. V shed 4 bases and J shed 8 bases, with 6 bases lying between them. Germline-derived CDR1 and CDR2 are SGDLS and YYNGEE. CDR3 region: CASSSGEKLFF. CDR3 bases: TGTGCCAGCAGCTCCGGGGAAAAACTGTTTTTT.

The J gene is TRBJ2-1, the V gene TRBV19; 7 nucleotides line up with TRBD2. J gave up 5 bases and V 5 bases, and 3 bases lay outside the gene matches. The CDR3 length is 13 residues. Germline V gene sequence: CDR1 LNHDA, CDR2 SQIVND (reference sequence). CDR3 in amino acids: CASSQGGDNEQFF. CDR3 coding DNA: TGTGCCAGTAGTCAGGGAGGGGACAATGAGCAGTTCTTC.

The rearrangement links TRBV28 to TRBJ1-1; TRBD1 might be the D (5 bases). Between the trimmed V and J ends, which lost 5 bases and 3 bases, there was a span of 13 bases. Per the germline V gene, CDR1 is MDHEN and CDR2 is SYDVKM. The CDR3 totals 14 residues. CDR3 residues: CASSHGGTYTEAFF. The CDR3 region has the DNA TGTGCCAGCAGTCATGGGGGGACCTACACTGAAGCTTTCTTT.

The gene calls are TRBV5-6 and TRBJ2-7; D may be TRBD1 or TRBD2 (5 bases each). CDR1 and CDR2 from the germline V gene are SGHDT and YYEEEE. The V gene lost 7 bases and the J gene lost 7 bases, with 21 bases spanning the gap. The CDR3 is 14 amino acids. The CDR3 nucleotides are TGTGCCAGCGCCTTCAATCCAGGGTCGGGAGAGCAGTACTTC. Protein sequence: CASAFNPGSGEQYF.